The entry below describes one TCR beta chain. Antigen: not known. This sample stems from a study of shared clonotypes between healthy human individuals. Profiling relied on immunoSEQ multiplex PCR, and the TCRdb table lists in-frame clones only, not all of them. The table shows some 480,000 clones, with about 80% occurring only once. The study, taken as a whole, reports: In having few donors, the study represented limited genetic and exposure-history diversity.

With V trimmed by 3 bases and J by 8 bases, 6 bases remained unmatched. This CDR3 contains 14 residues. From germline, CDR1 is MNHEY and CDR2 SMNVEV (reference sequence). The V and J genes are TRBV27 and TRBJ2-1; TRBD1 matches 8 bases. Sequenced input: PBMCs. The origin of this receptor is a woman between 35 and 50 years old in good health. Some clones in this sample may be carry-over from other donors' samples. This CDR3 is CASSFGRGLDEQFF. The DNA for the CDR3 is TGTGCCAGCAGTTTTGGCAGGGGGCTTGATGAGCAGTTCTTC.